The 10 T cell receptor beta chains presented below share a single source sample, sequenced in a study of blood T cell repertoires in COVID-19. Data came from immunoSEQ multiplex PCR; TCRdb stores just in-frame clones and leaves some out. The sample lists approximately 94,000 clones, just over 90% occurring once. Sequences were obtained from peripheral blood. These receptors originate from a woman aged 50 to 65 in a cohort sampled during active COVID-19.

This chain links TRBV19 with TRBJ2-5; TRBD2 matches 7 bases. Trimming at V came to 1 base and at J to 5 bases, leaving 10 bases not matched to a gene. This CDR3 has 16 amino acids. Per the germline V gene, CDR1 is LNHDA and CDR2 is SQIVND (reference sequence). The CDR3 is CASSIGSAGPGETQYF. In nucleotides, the CDR3 is TGTGCCAGTAGTATAGGTTCAGCGGGACCGGGGGAGACCCAGTACTTC.

The chain employs TRBV18 and TRBJ2-1; 9 positions agree with TRBD2. The CDR3 extends over 14 amino acids. Germline V gene data show CDR1 as KGHSH and CDR2 as LQKENI. Trimming took 1 base from V and 7 from J; bases not matched to a gene: 2. CDR3: CASSPLAGENEQFF. The CDR3 DNA reads TGTGCCAGCTCACCACTAGCGGGAGAGAATGAGCAGTTCTTC. Full variable domain (missing parts from reference TRBV18 and TRBJ2-1): NAGVMQNPRHLVRRRGQEARLRCSPMKGHSHVYWYRQLPEEGLKFMVYLQKENIIDESGMPKERFSAEFPKEGPSILRIQQVVRGDSAAYFCASSPLAGENEQFFGPGTRLTVL.

The chain recombines TRBV11-3 with TRBJ1-5; D not certain. In germline, CDR1 is SGHNT, CDR2 YENEEA. The CDR3 loop spans 14 amino acids. V dropped 1 base and J dropped 4 bases, with 8 bases sitting between them. CDR3 loop: CASSLVFRNQPQHF. CDR3 coding DNA: TGTGCCAGCAGCTTAGTTTTCAGGAATCAGCCCCAGCATTTT.

This clone was counted a few times. CDR3 residues: CASSSDRVGQETQYF. The DNA for the CDR3 is TGCGCCAGCAGCTCGGACAGGGTCGGCCAAGAGACCCAGTACTTC. V is TRBV5-1 and J is TRBJ2-5; 8 bases are shared with TRBD1. The CDR3 consists of 15 residues. Germline V lookup: CDR1 SGHRS, CDR2 YFSETQ. Trimming removed 3 bases from V and 1 base from J; junction bases left unmatched: 5.

This sequence joins TRBV5-1 and TRBJ2-7, with a weak D call TRBD1 (6 bases). CDR1 and CDR2 from the germline V gene are SGHRS and YFSETQ. The V and J ends lost 0 bases and 2 bases respectively, with 12 bases between them. The CDR3 sequence is 15 residues long. The CDR3 DNA is TGCGCCAGCAGCTTGGAGGGGACATCCCCCTACGAGCAGTACTTC. Its protein is CASSLEGTSPYEQYF. Using reference TRBV5-1 and TRBJ2-7 for the parts outside the CDR3, the full variable domain is KAGVTQTPRYLIKTRGQQVTLSCSPISGHRSVSWYQQTPGQGLQFLFEYFSETQRNKGNFPGRFSGRQFSNSRSEMNVSTLELGDSALYLCASSLEGTSPYEQYFGPGTRLTVT.

V and J are TRBV15 and TRBJ1-4; possible D gene TRBD1, 6 bases. The CDR3 sequence is 17 residues long. The V end lost 0 bases, the J end lost 0 bases, and 11 bases lay between the germline ends. Germline lookup yields CDR1 LNHNV and CDR2 YYDKDF (reference sequence). CDR3 region: CATSRDTGRSTNEKLFF. The CDR3 region has the DNA TGTGCCACCAGCAGAGACACAGGGCGCTCAACTAATGAAAAACTGTTTTTT.

The gene calls are TRBV24-1 and TRBJ2-3; 10 bases match TRBD1. The ends lost 4 bases at V and 5 bases at J; junction bases unmatched: 17. This CDR3 comprises 19 residues. CDR1 KGHDR and CDR2 SFDVKD come from the germline V gene. The CDR3 DNA sequence: TGTGCCACCAGTGACTACATTGGAACCGGGACAGGGGATCGAGATACGCAGTATTTT. Encoded protein: CATSDYIGTGTGDRDTQYF.

This chain connects TRBV5-1 to TRBJ2-2, with 7 positions matching TRBD1. Germline V gene lookup returns CDR1 SGHRS and CDR2 YFSETQ. V was pared by 4 bases and J by 8 bases, with 11 bases of the junction left unmatched. This CDR3 spans 15 amino acids. The CDR3 DNA reads as TGCGCCAGCAGCCTAAGACAGGGCAGCGGAGGGGAGCTGTTTTTT. Its protein is CASSLRQGSGGELFF.

The chain couples TRBV5-1 to TRBJ2-7; 12 bases agree with TRBD1. This CDR3 comprises 16 residues. With V trimmed by 2 bases and J by 5 bases, 8 bases remained unmatched. In germline, CDR1 is SGHRS, CDR2 YFSETQ. CDR3 sequence: CASSFWDRGLSDEQYF. The CDR3 DNA reads TGCGCCAGCAGCTTCTGGGACAGGGGGCTTTCCGACGAGCAGTACTTC.

The chain has TRBV7-9 and TRBJ1-2; 7 nucleotides match TRBD1. The CDR3 loop spans 14 amino acids. After removal of 5 bases from V and 4 bases from J, the junction contained 7 bases not matched to a gene. The germline gives CDR1 SEHNR, CDR2 FQNEAQ (reference sequence). CDR3 sequence reads: CASSPDRAGYGYTF. The CDR3 bases are TGTGCCAGCAGCCCCGACAGGGCGGGCTATGGCTACACCTTC.